This T cell receptor (beta chain) was identified during a study of cytomegalovirus exposure and HLA in healthy donors. With 60 Vbeta and 13 Jbeta primers, the PCR was carried out. Per the authors' pipeline: Roughly 11 million of the 80 million or so unique TCR beta chains counted in a later analysis were shared. This table comes from immunoSEQ multiplex PCR, and its TCRdb copy is limited to in-frame clones, with some not included. That table gives V, J and clone size, and the DNA gave D and trimming. Counted here are about 90,000 clones, more than 60% occurring once; the ten biggest clones make up 3% to 5%. In regard to this clone: Antigen specificity is unknown.

Trimming shortened V by 5 bases and J by 6 bases, and 17 bases separated the two germline ends. The length of the CDR3 is 15 residues. Germline CDR1 reads MDHEN; CDR2 reads SYDVKM. Notes on the study in general: Under in vitro conditions, a few CMV-associated chains were confirmed as specific for CMV antigens. CMV serostatus was the only recorded immune exposure for donors.

The V gene is TRBV28, the J gene TRBJ1-5; D is ambiguous. The material sequenced was PBMCs. This TCR was sampled from a young man in good health and CMV-seronegative. The CDR3 region has the DNA TGTGCCAGCAGTCCGGTAAGCCGGGTAGGTCAGCCCCAGCATTTT. It specifies CASSPVSRVGQPQHF. The entire variable domain, with the rest obtained from reference TRBV28 and TRBJ1-5, is as follows: DVKVTQSSRYLVKRTGEKVFLECVQDMDHENMFWYRQDPGLGLRLIYFSYDVKMKEKGDIPEGYSVSREKKERFSLILESASTNQTSMYLCASSPVSRVGQPQHFGDGTRLSIL.